These T cell receptor beta chains were read from a single sample in a study of blood T cell repertoires in COVID-19. Libraries were prepared by immunoSEQ multiplex PCR; TCRdb keeps only in-frame clonotypes and omits some of them. The table records 200,000 or so clones, more than 65% of them present only once. Input material: peripheral blood. The receptor set was obtained from a human donor in a cohort sampled during active COVID-19. Both conserved end residues are part of each CDR3. Each record gives: D gene, clone size, J gene, V gene, CDR3 DNA, CDR3 protein. D genes are given only for firm matches. Not all rows give a size; the values are once, few, many and, for expanded clones, a class.

D gene: TRBD1; clone size: .; J gene: TRBJ1-1; V gene: TRBV5-1; CDR3 DNA: TGCGCCAGCAGCTTGAGGGCAGGGGGCATGAACACTGAAGCTTTCTTT; CDR3 protein: CASSLRAGGMNTEAFF
D gene: TRBD2; clone size: .; J gene: TRBJ2-2; V gene: TRBV27; CDR3 DNA: TGTGCCAGCAGTTCCGGGACTAGCGGGATATTCACCGGGGAGCTGTTTTTT; CDR3 protein: CASSSGTSGIFTGELFF
D gene: .; clone size: .; J gene: TRBJ2-7; V gene: TRBV5-1; CDR3 DNA: TGCGCCAGCAGCCCGCCCGGGTACGAGCAGTACTTC; CDR3 protein: CASSPPGYEQYF
D gene: TRBD2; clone size: .; J gene: TRBJ2-3; V gene: TRBV5-1; CDR3 DNA: TGCGCCAGCAGCGCATCGGGACTAGCGGTGGAGGCAGATACGCAGTATTTT; CDR3 protein: CASSASGLAVEADTQYF
D gene: .; clone size: once; J gene: TRBJ2-4; V gene: TRBV2; CDR3 DNA: TGTGCCAGCAGTGACGTCGGGGTAGCCAAAAACATTCAGTACTTC; CDR3 protein: CASSDVGVAKNIQYF
D gene: .; clone size: once; J gene: TRBJ1-2; V gene: TRBV5-4; CDR3 DNA: TGTGCCAGCAGCTCGGGGGGGAGGGGTAACTATGGCTACACCTTC; CDR3 protein: CASSSGGRGNYGYTF
D gene: .; clone size: .; J gene: TRBJ2-7; V gene: TRBV11-2; CDR3 DNA: TGTGCCAGCAGTCCCTGGGGCAGGAGCAACTACGAGCAGTACTTC; CDR3 protein: CASSPWGRSNYEQYF
D gene: .; clone size: .; J gene: TRBJ1-4; V gene: TRBV18; CDR3 DNA: TGTGCCAGCTCACTACTCGAAGCAACTAATGAAAAACTGTTTTTT; CDR3 protein: CASSLLEATNEKLFF
D gene: TRBD2; clone size: .; J gene: TRBJ2-1; V gene: TRBV18; CDR3 DNA: TGTGCCAGCTCACCTCTATTAGCGGGATCGTCCTACAATGAGCAGTTCTTC; CDR3 protein: CASSPLLAGSSYNEQFF
D gene: .; clone size: .; J gene: TRBJ2-7; V gene: TRBV7-9; CDR3 DNA: TGTGCCAGCAGCTTAGGGGTGACGACAGGAGGCTACGAGCAGTACTTC; CDR3 protein: CASSLGVTTGGYEQYF
D gene: TRBD1; clone size: .; J gene: TRBJ2-7; V gene: TRBV29-1; CDR3 DNA: TGCAGCGTCGCGGGACAGGGTCTTAACGAGCAGTACTTC; CDR3 protein: CSVAGQGLNEQYF
D gene: TRBD1; clone size: many; J gene: TRBJ1-2; V gene: TRBV28; CDR3 DNA: TGTGCCAGCAGTTTTTTTGCACCCCAGGGGGGTTTCAAGGGCTATGGCTACACCTTC; CDR3 protein: CASSFFAPQGGFKGYGYTF
D gene: TRBD1; clone size: .; J gene: TRBJ1-1; V gene: TRBV4-2; CDR3 DNA: TGTGCCAGCAGCCAACCGGGACAGGGCCCTGAAGCTTTCTTT; CDR3 protein: CASSQPGQGPEAFF
D gene: TRBD1; clone size: .; J gene: TRBJ2-2; V gene: TRBV10-1; CDR3 DNA: TGCGCCAGCAGTGCGACAGGGGGCTGGACCGGGGAGCTGTTTTTT; CDR3 protein: CASSATGGWTGELFF
D gene: .; clone size: .; J gene: TRBJ2-1; V gene: TRBV30; CDR3 DNA: TGTGCCTGGAGTGTATACAGAGACTACAATGAGCAGTTCTTC; CDR3 protein: CAWSVYRDYNEQFF
D gene: .; clone size: .; J gene: TRBJ2-1; V gene: TRBV7-9; CDR3 DNA: TGTGCCAGCAGCTTAGCGGGACACCACAATGAGCAGTTCTTC; CDR3 protein: CASSLAGHHNEQFF
D gene: .; clone size: .; J gene: TRBJ1-3; V gene: TRBV2; CDR3 DNA: TGTGCCAGCAGCGGGGGGTACTCTGGAAACACCATATATTTT; CDR3 protein: CASSGGYSGNTIYF
D gene: TRBD2; clone size: .; J gene: TRBJ2-7; V gene: TRBV18; CDR3 DNA: TGTGCCAGCTCTGGCGGACTAGATCGCTACGAGCAGTACTTC; CDR3 protein: CASSGGLDRYEQYF
D gene: TRBD2; clone size: once; J gene: TRBJ2-3; V gene: TRBV7-9; CDR3 DNA: TGTGCCAGCAGCTTGAGCGGGAGATCCGGTACGCAGTATTTT; CDR3 protein: CASSLSGRSGTQYF
D gene: TRBD2; clone size: .; J gene: TRBJ2-7; V gene: TRBV7-8; CDR3 DNA: TGTGCCAGCAGTCGTAGCGGGAAGAGCTCCTACGAGCAGTACTTC; CDR3 protein: CASSRSGKSSYEQYF
D gene: .; clone size: .; J gene: TRBJ2-5; V gene: TRBV27; CDR3 DNA: TGTGCCAGCAGTTCTACCTTCCGGGAGACCCAGTACTTC; CDR3 protein: CASSSTFRETQYF
D gene: .; clone size: .; J gene: TRBJ1-1; V gene: TRBV12-3/TRBV12-4; CDR3 DNA: TGTGCCAGCAGTCCCTACTCGGTCTCTGAAGCTTTCTTT; CDR3 protein: CASSPYSVSEAFF
D gene: .; clone size: few; J gene: TRBJ1-3; V gene: TRBV11-2; CDR3 DNA: TGTGCCAGCAGCTTAGGGTTCCGGGGTTTAAGAAACACCATATATTTT; CDR3 protein: CASSLGFRGLRNTIYF
D gene: TRBD1; clone size: .; J gene: TRBJ1-1; V gene: TRBV5-5; CDR3 DNA: TGTGCCAGCAGAATGGACAGGGGGAACACTGAAGCTTTCTTT; CDR3 protein: CASRMDRGNTEAFF
D gene: TRBD1; clone size: .; J gene: TRBJ2-5; V gene: TRBV5-1; CDR3 DNA: TGCGCCAGCAGTGCGGACAGGGGGCAAGAGACCCAGTACTTC; CDR3 protein: CASSADRGQETQYF
D gene: .; clone size: .; J gene: TRBJ2-7; V gene: TRBV20-1; CDR3 DNA: TGCAGTGCTAGAGAATCTTACGAGCAGTACTTC; CDR3 protein: CSARESYEQYF
D gene: .; clone size: .; J gene: TRBJ2-7; V gene: TRBV19; CDR3 DNA: TGTGCCAGTAGTTTTGACTACAGTGGCGAGCAGTACTTC; CDR3 protein: CASSFDYSGEQYF
D gene: TRBD1; clone size: .; J gene: TRBJ1-5; V gene: TRBV28; CDR3 DNA: TGTGCCAGCAGTTTGGTTCGGGACAGAGGACAGCCCCAGCATTTT; CDR3 protein: CASSLVRDRGQPQHF
D gene: .; clone size: .; J gene: TRBJ2-3; V gene: TRBV5-1; CDR3 DNA: TGCGCCAGCAGCTTCGGAGAAGATACGCAGTATTTT; CDR3 protein: CASSFGEDTQYF
D gene: TRBD2; clone size: .; J gene: TRBJ2-7; V gene: TRBV3-1/TRBV3-2; CDR3 DNA: TGTGCCAGCAGCCAGGGCGGGAGACCACTCGAGCAGTACTTC; CDR3 protein: CASSQGGRPLEQYF
D gene: .; clone size: .; J gene: TRBJ2-1; V gene: TRBV3-1/TRBV3-2; CDR3 DNA: TGTGCCAGCAGCCACAACTCGGACCTGAGGGCCACTGAGCAGTTCTTC; CDR3 protein: CASSHNSDLRATEQFF
D gene: .; clone size: .; J gene: TRBJ1-3; V gene: TRBV5-1; CDR3 DNA: TGCGCCAGCAGCTTAGCGGGCGCAGGTGGAAACACCATATATTTT; CDR3 protein: CASSLAGAGGNTIYF
D gene: TRBD1; clone size: many; J gene: TRBJ1-2; V gene: TRBV28; CDR3 DNA: TGTGCCAGCACCCAACAGGGGCCCCTCTATGGCTACACCTTC; CDR3 protein: CASTQQGPLYGYTF
D gene: .; clone size: few; J gene: TRBJ1-5; V gene: TRBV19; CDR3 DNA: TGTGCCAGTAGTATAGTCCAGGGCGGCCAGCCCCAGCATTTT; CDR3 protein: CASSIVQGGQPQHF
D gene: .; clone size: few; J gene: TRBJ1-4; V gene: TRBV4-1; CDR3 DNA: TGCGCCAGCAGCCAAGTCGGGCGGGATGAAAAACTGTTTTTT; CDR3 protein: CASSQVGRDEKLFF
D gene: .; clone size: .; J gene: TRBJ2-1; V gene: TRBV4-1; CDR3 DNA: TGCGCCAGCAGCCAAGGCAGGGTTCGCCAGGGGAACAATGAGCAGTTCTTC; CDR3 protein: CASSQGRVRQGNNEQFF
D gene: .; clone size: .; J gene: TRBJ2-3; V gene: TRBV2; CDR3 DNA: TGTGCCAGCAAGGCAGGGGCCGAAGTAGAGCATACGCAGTATTTT; CDR3 protein: CASKAGAEVEHTQYF
D gene: TRBD1; clone size: .; J gene: TRBJ2-1; V gene: TRBV7-9; CDR3 DNA: TGTGCCAGCAGCCCCCGCCGGGACAGGGGAAATAATGAGCAGTTCTTC; CDR3 protein: CASSPRRDRGNNEQFF
D gene: .; clone size: .; J gene: TRBJ1-2; V gene: TRBV4-1; CDR3 DNA: TGCGCCAGCAGCCAAGATCCCGACAGAGCTTATGGCTACACCTTC; CDR3 protein: CASSQDPDRAYGYTF
D gene: TRBD2; clone size: .; J gene: TRBJ2-1; V gene: TRBV5-8; CDR3 DNA: TGTGCCAGCAGAGGGACTAGCGGGAGTGTTAATGAGCAGTTCTTC; CDR3 protein: CASRGTSGSVNEQFF
D gene: TRBD1; clone size: .; J gene: TRBJ2-7; V gene: TRBV28; CDR3 DNA: TGTGCCAGCAGGTCAACAGGGGGCCCCTACGAGCAGTACTTC; CDR3 protein: CASRSTGGPYEQYF
D gene: TRBD2; clone size: .; J gene: TRBJ2-7; V gene: TRBV7-9; CDR3 DNA: TGTGCCAGCAGCCCCCCGACTAGCAGGGAGCAGTACTTC; CDR3 protein: CASSPPTSREQYF
D gene: TRBD1; clone size: .; J gene: TRBJ1-5; V gene: TRBV3-1/TRBV3-2; CDR3 DNA: TGTGCCAGCAGCCGCTCGACAGGGGGTAGTCAGCCCCAGCATTTT; CDR3 protein: CASSRSTGGSQPQHF
D gene: .; clone size: .; J gene: TRBJ1-1; V gene: TRBV6-6; CDR3 DNA: TGTGCCAGCAGTTATGGCACGGAGGACACTGAAGCTTTCTTT; CDR3 protein: CASSYGTEDTEAFF
D gene: TRBD2; clone size: .; J gene: TRBJ2-2; V gene: TRBV5-6; CDR3 DNA: TGTGCCAGCAGCTTGTCCCCCCTAGCGGGAGTTACCGGGGAGCTGTTTTTT; CDR3 protein: CASSLSPLAGVTGELFF
D gene: .; clone size: .; J gene: TRBJ1-1; V gene: TRBV5-6; CDR3 DNA: TGTGCCAGCAGCTTGTTTGGTTCGGGGGGGTCGAGCACTGAAGCTTTCTTT; CDR3 protein: CASSLFGSGGSSTEAFF
D gene: .; clone size: .; J gene: TRBJ1-5; V gene: TRBV6-5; CDR3 DNA: TGTGCCAGCAGTTCAGGGATCAATCAGCCCCAGCATTTT; CDR3 protein: CASSSGINQPQHF
D gene: .; clone size: .; J gene: TRBJ1-5; V gene: TRBV28; CDR3 DNA: TGTGCCAGCAGGCCCCCCCCCAGGGTCCAGCCCCAGCATTTT; CDR3 protein: CASRPPPRVQPQHF
D gene: .; clone size: .; J gene: TRBJ2-7; V gene: TRBV7-2; CDR3 DNA: TGTGCCAGCAGTTTTGGGCGGGGATACGAGCAGTACTTC; CDR3 protein: CASSFGRGYEQYF
D gene: TRBD2; clone size: .; J gene: TRBJ2-5; V gene: TRBV24-1; CDR3 DNA: TGTGCCACCAGTGAGAAGCTAGAGCGGGAGGTCCAAGAGACCCAGTACTTC; CDR3 protein: CATSEKLEREVQETQYF
D gene: TRBD1; clone size: .; J gene: TRBJ1-5; V gene: TRBV28; CDR3 DNA: TGTGCCAGTTGCACCGGGACAGGGAATCAGCCCCAGCATTTT; CDR3 protein: CASCTGTGNQPQHF
D gene: .; clone size: .; J gene: TRBJ2-7; V gene: TRBV30; CDR3 DNA: TGTGCCTGGAGTGTACGGAGTAGGGGCGGTGGCTACGAGCAGTACTTC; CDR3 protein: CAWSVRSRGGGYEQYF